Included here is one TCR beta chain sequence, with context. Its cognate antigen has yet to be identified. Base qualities are not provided; no much larger clone lies one nucleotide away. Distinct nucleotide sequences in the sample also encode this CDR3. The data stem from a study of cytomegalovirus exposure and HLA in healthy donors (dated by TCRdb to the late 2010s). Background for the entire study: An earlier analysis of some 550 of the donors reported approximately 290 Gb of sequence data and around 120 million unique TCR beta sequences from some 180 million T cells. The study used immunosequencing to profile the T cell repertoires of 600 to 850 subjects and linked those repertoires to cytomegalovirus serostatus. Genome-wide SNP genotypes for about 55% of the roughly 670 donors were used in a later genetic analysis, which treated that subset as a discovery cohort. In a later analysis, previously published TCR beta repertoires from fewer than 750 donors were re-analyzed and high-resolution HLA genotyping was added so that TCR occurrence patterns could be studied. In addition to the first cohort of approximately 670 subjects, a separate validation cohort of approximately 130 different subjects was used. HLA typing included class I and class II loci at four-digit resolution. An earlier analysis of 587 of the donors used high-throughput TCR beta sequencing to judge whether each TCR beta V gene segment behaved as functional or pseudogenic. In the later analysis, no new phenotypic data were used to find candidate immune exposures; instead, reliance was placed on TCR beta sequences and their occurrence across donors. The study aimed to test whether cataloging public T cell receptors could reveal signatures of past pathogen exposure. Because of strong linkage in the cohort, five DR-DQ haplotypes were treated as single units for association and clustering. On average, around 230,000 unique TCR beta nucleotide sequences were sequenced per donor among 398 genotyped donors of the cohort, with around 19% of those sequences being non-productive. Of the 300 to 500 genotyped donors, less than 85% were placed in the genetic ancestry cluster associated with self-reported Caucasian donors. Donor age, sex, ethnicity and CMV serostatus were compiled together with the repertoire data. Typing coverage varied by locus: 629-630 donors for A, B, C, DRB1 and DQB1; more than 500 for DQA1; 600 to 610 for DPA1; more than 450 for DPB1. High-throughput TCR immunosequencing, statistical association of individual TCRs with disease status, and machine learning were combined to predict cytomegalovirus infection status. Every repertoire in the discovery cohort had been generated on one and the same sequencing platform. An early release that covered about 600 HLA-typed donors contained about 300 gigabases of sequencing data and tens of millions of unique TCR sequences. General findings and caveats noted by the study authors: CMV serostatus was the only immune exposure information available for the cohort. The classifier was reported to diagnose cytomegalovirus status with high specificity and sensitivity in both the original and validation cohorts. In a later analysis, TCR association rates were found to vary across HLA loci, with the most associated TCRs seen for DRB1 alleles and the fewest for HLA-C alleles. An earlier analysis of around 540 of the donors showed that most TCR beta V segments appeared in productive rearrangements either about 90% or about 30% of the time, which broadly matched IMGT annotations. In vitro tests confirmed that a few of the cytomegalovirus-associated TCR beta chains recognize cytomegalovirus antigens. Because counts were too low, more than 15 rarely observed V segments, including chromosome 9 orphons, were excluded from the earlier analysis of several hundred of the donors. The study listed approximately 150 TCR beta chains as associated with cytomegalovirus. According to the authors, the approach could potentially be generalized to other disease states and immunological phenotypes. Assigning TCR associations to individual alleles was difficult when HLA alleles, especially DR and DQ, strongly co-occurred. A cluster of highly shared sequence variants was judged likely to be a technical artifact of the sequencing pipeline. In a later analysis, several top co-occurrence clusters were reported to appear linked to parvovirus B19, influenza, CMV and Epstein-Barr virus. Some IMGT-functional V segments, including TRBV6-2 and TRBV6-3, could not be distinguished by the 87-base-pair reads and were therefore excluded. Most TCR sequences were observed very rarely across donors, whereas some public TCRs were present in many individuals. V-gene and J-gene trimming of TCR beta chains was associated with a missense DCLRE1C variant in a later genetic analysis, and the association was replicated in an independent cohort. Only TCR beta chains were sequenced in this cohort, and the absence of alpha or paired-chain data limited detectable features. HLA typing was unavailable for some donors at each locus, so association tests used only the typed subset. Correlated functional status among segregating V segments might be attributable to linkage disequilibrium, but an unknown experimental factor could not be ruled out. Specific HLA alleles were associated with roughly 16,000 TCR beta sequences at a false discovery rate of 0.05 in a later analysis. A later analysis found that HLA-associated TCR beta chains were more clonally expanded and had lower generation probabilities than equally common non-associated chains. In a later analysis, most CMV-associated TCR beta chains were found to appear HLA-restricted, with HLA associations seemingly driven largely by CMV exposure. A later genetic analysis reported fewer N-insertions in productive TCRs among donors in an Asian-associated ancestry cluster than the roughly 720-donor mean. Roughly uniform sequencing depth across donors was assumed in presence/absence analyses, although this assumption may not hold. A further reported finding was that TCR beta sequences accurately predicted the HLA-A and HLA-B alleles for most subjects in the first cohort.

V sheds 4 bases and J sheds 5 bases, leaving 13 bases between their ends. Based on the germline V gene, the CDR1 and CDR2 sequences are SGHRS and YFSETQ. CDR3 length: 13 amino acids, cysteine to phenylalanine. Left in the record is the CDR3 DNA by itself, 39 bases read in frame from the first base. The cohort comprised around 690 healthy bone marrow donors. At the time of sampling, every cohort member was nominally healthy, though immune exposures that went unrecorded were likely present. The donor was CMV seronegative and belonged to the group of several hundred seronegative cohort members. Every donor gave a peripheral blood sample, and the peripheral blood mononuclear cells from that sample were used for TCR beta sequencing. Genomic DNA was extracted from the blood cell samples with the Qiagen DNeasy Blood Extraction Kit. The library relied on the immunoSEQ multiplex PCR assay. For the multiplex PCR, a mixture combining 60 forward primers for TCR Vbeta segments and 13 reverse primers for TCR Jbeta segments was used. The CDR3 region of rearranged TCR beta genes was amplified from genomic DNA with a multiplex PCR assay. The Illumina HiSeq System was used to sequence the amplified TCR beta libraries as 87-base-pair reads. Regarding the original processing steps: In a later analysis, tens of millions of unique TCR beta chains were counted across the approximately 670 repertoires, and about 9.9 million of these chains were shared by at least two donors. Raw reads were error-corrected and collapsed into unique sequences by a nearest-neighbor algorithm in which closely related sequences were merged to remove PCR and sequencing errors. Alignment of CDR3 sequences to IMGT reference sequences was used to assign V, D and J gene segments. For a sequence to be retained, a match of at least six nucleotides was required to both a V gene segment and a J gene segment. Rearrangements were classified as productive when the CDR3 lacked stop codons and remained in frame with V and J, and all other rearrangements were classified as non-productive. Following IMGT convention, CDR3 was defined as the stretch from the second conserved V-encoded cysteine to the conserved J-encoded phenylalanine. Sequences without an unambiguous match to a single V gene segment were excluded from the earlier analysis of about 600 of the donors. An earlier analysis of a few hundred of the donors classified V segments as functional when productive rearrangements were above 56.7% and as segregating when the standard deviation between donors was above 5%. To diagnose cytomegalovirus status from the catalog of TCR beta chain sequences, a statistical classification framework was built. In a later analysis, TCR nucleotide sequences were compared against IMGT/GENE-DB human TR gene sequences so that V and J genes could be assigned. Using the TCRdist pipeline, a later analysis assigned CDR3 sequences along with most-parsimonious VDJ recombination scenarios. A later analysis defined each TCR beta chain by its CDR3 amino acid sequence plus V-gene family, and excluded reads lacking a unique V-gene family. In a later analysis, nearly 600 highly shared, low-generation-probability nucleotide sequences were removed to address suspected cross-contamination and a sequencing artifact. For each public chain, a later analysis derived a clonal expansion index from normalized ranks of inferred template counts within each repertoire. In a later analysis, generation probabilities were computed using a VDJ recombination model fitted to out-of-frame rearrangements, and the results were checked against IGoR. In a later analysis, hypergeometric tests were used to score TCR-TCR, TCR-HLA and TCR-CMV co-occurrence, with a repertoire-size bias correction applied to TCR pairs. In a later analysis, false discovery rates were estimated by permuting HLA or CMV assignments 20 times. A later analysis grouped co-occurring TCRs with DBSCAN, adding TCRdist sequence similarity when clustering within HLA-allele-positive subsets. Co-occurrence clustering excluded repertoires with fewer than 30,000 or more than 120,000 public chains, plus five with anomalous nucleotide sharing. TCRdb limited this immuneACCESS table to in-frame rearrangements with V and J called. A share of clones is missing; checked studies link under half to unresolved V genes, and the rest is unexplained. V and J calls and clone size follow that table, whereas D and trimming were derived from the DNA. Here the sample has about 120,000 clones; 75% occur a single time. Jointly, the top ten make up roughly 3.5% of the sample.

Sequenced material: PBMCs. The V gene is TRBV5-1 and the J gene is TRBJ2-7; the D gene is possibly TRBD2, with 5 bases matching. The source is a woman in her fifties or sixties in good health and CMV-seronegative. The CDR3 protein sequence reads: CASSPTGFHEQYF. The DNA sequence is as follows: TGCGCCAGCAGCCCTACGGGGTTCCACGAGCAGTACTTC.